A few counts support the clone carrying this T cell receptor beta chain. What it binds is unknown. The source of the sample is a study of T cells after yellow fever vaccination. Study-wide results and limits: From the bulk population, abundant clonotypes could contaminate and appear within FACS-sorted repertoires. The secondary T-cell response peaked on day 5, not day 15, but was weaker.

The ends were cut back, 3 bases at V and 3 bases at J, with 15 bases in the middle. The CDR3 runs to 15 residues. Germline V gives CDR1 SGHRS, CDR2 YFSETQ. A universal primer site and UMIs were added as TCR cDNA was made by 5'RACE template switching. TCRdb recomputed calls from the 5' RACE reads with MiXCR, one row per CDR3 protein. The table lists around 310,000 distinct CDR3 sequences, approximately 4% of them singletons, with roughly 26% in the top ten. Here the sequenced sample was PBMCs, taken 5 days after the yellow fever booster vaccination. The receptor was isolated from a man aged 18 to 30 who received the YFV17D yellow fever vaccine. This chain uses TRBV5-1 with TRBJ1-1; D not certain. CDR3 bases: TGCGCCAGCAGCTGGACCGGGTTCAAGGACACTGAAGCTTTCTTT. Protein sequence: CASSWTGFKDTEAFF.